This TCR beta chain was sequenced in a study of tumor-infiltrating lymphocytes in oesophageal squamous cell carcinoma. TCRdb re-analysed the PCR reads in MiXCR, keeping a single row per CDR3 protein. The table has about 21,000 distinct CDR3 sequences, around two fifths seen once; the top ten hold roughly two fifths. Trimming cost V 6 bases and J 3 bases; bases outside gene matches: 8. This CDR3 has 15 amino acids. From germline, CDR1 is MNHEY and CDR2 SMNVEV (reference sequence). This clonotype is medium-sized by share. The sequencing input was esophageal tumor tissue. The chain recombines TRBV27 with TRBJ2-1, with TRBD1 matching over 7 bases. The sequence came from a male donor with esophageal squamous cell carcinoma. CDR3 DNA: TGTGCCAGCAGGAACAGGGGTGGGTTCTACAATGAGCAGTTCTTC. Residues: CASRNRGGFYNEQFF.